The 23 T cell receptor beta chains given below trace back to one sample, sequenced in a study of blood T cell repertoires in COVID-19. Sequencing was performed with immunoSEQ multiplex PCR; in TCRdb, only in-frame clones are kept and a portion is missing. The sample records 55,000 to 75,000 clones, roughly 77% being singletons. Sequencing was performed on peripheral blood. These receptors were obtained from a man older than 75 with acute or convalescent COVID-19.

The V call is TRBV6-6, the J call TRBJ2-3; unclear D gene. Trimming pared 2 bases from V and 2 bases from J, leaving 8 bases between. In germline, CDR1 is MNHNY, CDR2 SVGAGI (reference sequence). The CDR3 contains 14 residues. CDR3 nucleotides: TGTGCCAGCAGTTACCGAGCGTTCACAGATACGCAGTATTTT. It translates to CASSYRAFTDTQYF.

This clone occurred many times. The chain uses TRBV27 and TRBJ1-4; possibly TRBD1 for D (5 bases). Per germline, CDR1 MNHEY and CDR2 SMNVEV (reference sequence). The CDR3 consists of 13 residues. V was trimmed by 7 bases and J by 4 bases, leaving 10 bases between them. This chain's CDR3 is CASTDSNNEKLFF. Here the CDR3 DNA reads TGTGCCAGCACTGACAGTAATAATGAAAAACTGTTTTTT.

The chain uses TRBV5-5 and TRBJ2-7, with 12 bases matching TRBD2. V gave up 0 bases and J gave up 6 bases; unmatched junction bases: 1. Germline values: CDR1 SGHKS, CDR2 YYEKEE (reference sequence). The CDR3 runs to 14 residues. CDR3 region: CASSLGLAGAEQYF. The CDR3 DNA follows: TGTGCCAGCAGCTTGGGACTAGCGGGAGCCGAGCAGTACTTC.

This clone was recorded a few times. The chain joins TRBV7-3 to TRBJ2-7; possible D gene TRBD1, 6 bases. Germline V gene lookup returns CDR1 SGHTA and CDR2 FQGTGA. This CDR3 is 15 amino acids long. Trimming cost V 5 bases and J 0 bases, with 14 bases left between them. CDR3: CASSLEPGASYEQYF. As DNA, the CDR3 is TGTGCCAGCAGCCTAGAACCAGGGGCCTCCTACGAGCAGTACTTC.

The chain uses TRBV7-2 and TRBJ1-4; 7 bases fit TRBD1. The CDR3 has 15 amino acids. From germline, CDR1 is SGHTA and CDR2 FQGNSA. With 1 base clipped from V and 3 bases from J, the junction kept 2 bases outside the gene matches. The DNA of the CDR3 is TGTGCCAGCAGCTTAGTCGGGACAGCTAATGAAAAACTGTTTTTT. Its translation: CASSLVGTANEKLFF. Full variable domain (missing parts from reference TRBV7-2 and TRBJ1-4): GAGVSQSPSNKVTEKGKDVELRCDPISGHTALYWYRQSLGQGLEFLIYFQGNSAPDKSGLPSDRFSAERTGGSVSTLTIQRTQQEDSAVYLCASSLVGTANEKLFFGSGTQLSVL.

This sequence joins TRBV9 and TRBJ2-2; 8 bases are shared with TRBD2. Losses at the gene ends were 4 bases for V and 6 bases for J; bases not matched to a gene: 5. Germline CDR1 SGDLS, CDR2 YYNGEE. CDR3 size: 14 residues. CDR3 sequence (DNA): TGTGCCAGCAGCTCAGGACTAGCCCCCGGGGAGCTGTTTTTT. Translating it yields CASSSGLAPGELFF.

The rearrangement joins TRBV18 to TRBJ1-5; 9 nucleotides line up with TRBD1. The germline V gene encodes CDR1 KGHSH and CDR2 LQKENI. Unmatched junction bases numbered 6, after V lost 5 bases and J lost 7 bases. This CDR3 has 14 amino acids. CDR3 DNA sequence: TGTGCCAGCTCATCGGGACAGGGAGGGCAGCCCCAGCATTTT. This gives the protein CASSSGQGGQPQHF. The whole variable domain, remainder taken from reference TRBV18 and TRBJ1-5, is NAGVMQNPRHLVRRRGQEARLRCSPMKGHSHVYWYRQLPEEGLKFMVYLQKENIIDESGMPKERFSAEFPKEGPSILRIQQVVRGDSAAYFCASSSGQGGQPQHFGDGTRLSIL.

The chain is built from TRBV6-4 and TRBJ2-2; 14 nucleotides match TRBD2. The CDR3 is 18 amino acids. Unmatched junction bases numbered 9, after V lost 2 bases and J lost 7 bases. The V gene's germline CDR1 is MRHNA and CDR2 SNTAGT. The CDR3 region is CASSDPTSGGDILGELFF. CDR3 nucleotide sequence: TGTGCCAGCAGTGACCCGACTAGCGGGGGGGATATCCTCGGGGAGCTGTTTTTT.

The rearrangement links TRBV5-1 to TRBJ2-2; no firm D call. The CDR3 covers 14 residues. Germline loops: CDR1 SGHRS, CDR2 YFSETQ. With 3 bases removed from V and 5 bases from J, the gap between germline ends came to 11 bases. The CDR3 here is CASSSYRSTGELFF. In DNA, the CDR3 is TGCGCCAGCAGCTCATACCGTAGTACCGGGGAGCTGTTTTTT.

This chain links TRBV7-2 with TRBJ1-2; TRBD1 matches at 9 bases. The germline CDR1 and CDR2 sequences are SGHTA and FQGNSA. Unmatched junction bases numbered 10, after V lost 3 bases and J lost 8 bases. CDR3 length: 15 residues. CDR3 nucleotides: TGTGCCAGCAGCTTGACAGGGGGGAGCAAGCGGGGCTACACCTTC. Protein: CASSLTGGSKRGYTF.

The chain joins TRBV5-1 to TRBJ2-5; 11 positions agree with TRBD2. The germline gives CDR1 SGHRS, CDR2 YFSETQ. This CDR3 comprises 14 residues. V dropped 2 bases and J dropped 5; count of bases not matched to a gene: 2. The CDR3 DNA is TGCGCCAGCAGCTTTAGCGGGGGGGCGGAGACCCAGTACTTC. Residues: CASSFSGGAETQYF.

Only a few counts were recorded for this clone. The chain employs TRBV29-1 and TRBJ2-7, with 10 bases identical to TRBD1. In germline, CDR1 is SQVTM, CDR2 ANQGSEA. J was trimmed by 2 bases and V by 3 bases; bases with no gene match: 4. The CDR3 loop spans 14 amino acids. The CDR3 spells CSVEGTGATYEQYF. The CDR3 DNA is TGCAGCGTTGAGGGGACAGGGGCTACCTACGAGCAGTACTTC.

The J gene is TRBJ1-4, the V gene TRBV19; perhaps TRBD1 as D (6 bases). Trimming cost V 5 bases and J 0 bases, with 13 bases left between them. This CDR3 comprises 16 residues. The germline V gene encodes CDR1 LNHDA and CDR2 SQIVND (reference sequence). The CDR3 protein is CASSQLGGATNEKLFF. As DNA, the CDR3 is TGTGCCAGTAGTCAGCTAGGGGGAGCAACTAATGAAAAACTGTTTTTT.

The chain combines TRBV7-3 with TRBJ2-1, with TRBD2 matching 9 bases. Germline-derived CDR1 and CDR2 are SGHTA and FQGTGA. This CDR3 spans 15 amino acids. Trimming at V came to 2 bases and at J to 2 bases, leaving 1 base not matched to a gene. CDR3 in DNA: TGTGCCAGCAGCTTAGCGGGAGGGCCCTACAATGAGCAGTTCTTC. Its protein product is CASSLAGGPYNEQFF.

This clone appeared a single time. The chain uses TRBV5-6 and TRBJ1-6; the match to TRBD1 covers 7 bases. This CDR3 spans 16 amino acids. The germline V gene has CDR1 SGHDT and CDR2 YYEEEE. V shed 0 bases, J shed 8 bases, and the junction held 8 bases outside the gene matches. In DNA form, the CDR3 reads TGTGCCAGCAGCTTGGGTTTCCAGGGGGACGATTCACCCCTCCACTTT. This codes for CASSLGFQGDDSPLHF.

This chain links TRBV5-1 with TRBJ1-1, with TRBD1 matching 9 bases. The CDR3 runs 15 residues. CDR1 SGHRS and CDR2 YFSETQ come from the germline V gene. The V segment lost 5 bases and the J segment 2 bases; nucleotides outside the gene matches: 7. The CDR3 nucleotides read TGCGCCAGCAGTCCGGGACAGGGAACCAACACTGAAGCTTTCTTT. Protein sequence: CASSPGQGTNTEAFF.

This clone was seen a few times. The chain has TRBV21-1 and TRBJ2-3; the table's D call, TRBD2, has no DNA check behind it. TRBV21-1 is marked as a pseudogene. The CDR3 is 17 residues long. The CDR3 loop reads CASSTGTSGRSTDTQYF. The CDR3 nucleotides read TGTGCCAGCAGCACTGGGACTAGCGGGAGAAGCACAGATACGCAGTATTTT.

Remarks on this clone: Different DNA sequences within this sample yield the same CDR3. This chain connects TRBV29-1 to TRBJ2-4; TRBD2 matches 8 bases. Germline CDR1 SQVTM, CDR2 ANQGSEA. This CDR3 has 13 amino acids. V lost 4 bases to trimming and J lost 7 bases; unmatched junction nucleotides: 6. DNA of the CDR3: TGCAGCGTTGGAGCGGGAGTTGGGAACATTCAGTACTTC. Protein product: CSVGAGVGNIQYF.

The J gene is TRBJ1-6, the V gene TRBV18; D remains unclear. CDR1 is KGHSH, CDR2 LQKENI, per germline. Deletions cut 6 bases from V and 6 bases from J, with 12 bases between. The CDR3 runs 14 residues. For the CDR3, the DNA is TGTGCCAGCTCTACGGGTTTTACTAATTCACCCCTCCACTTT. Translated, it gives CASSTGFTNSPLHF. The full variable domain, with the rest looked up from reference TRBV18 and TRBJ1-6, is NAGVMQNPRHLVRRRGQEARLRCSPMKGHSHVYWYRQLPEEGLKFMVYLQKENIIDESGMPKERFSAEFPKEGPSILRIQQVVRGDSAAYFCASSTGFTNSPLHFGNGTRLTVT.

This clone was recorded a few times. The V call is TRBV24-1, the J call TRBJ2-2, with 7 positions matching TRBD1. This CDR3 region has 14 residues. Unmatched junction bases numbered 2, after V lost 7 bases and J lost 1 base. Germline V gives CDR1 KGHDR, CDR2 SFDVKD. CDR3 amino acids: CATSRTGNTGELFF. CDR3 sequence (DNA): TGTGCCACCAGCCGGACAGGGAACACCGGGGAGCTGTTTTTT.

This chain joins TRBV4-2 and TRBJ2-1; the match to TRBD1 covers 7 bases. The CDR3 length is 17 residues. The germline gives CDR1 LGHNA, CDR2 YNFKEQ. After removal of 0 bases from V and 8 bases from J, the junction contained 13 bases not matched to a gene. CDR3 amino acids: CASSQEARDQGVDEQFF. The CDR3 DNA reads TGTGCCAGCAGCCAAGAGGCGAGGGACCAGGGGGTCGATGAGCAGTTCTTC.

This sequence joins TRBV3-1 (or the pseudogene TRBV3-2) and TRBJ2-7; D is unresolved. Germline-derived CDR1 and CDR2 are LGHDT and YNNKEL (reference sequence). This CDR3 has 12 amino acids. The CDR3 nucleotides read TGTGCTAGGCTGAGGATTCCCTACGAGCAGTACTTC. Its translation: CARLRIPYEQYF.

The chain couples TRBV28 to TRBJ2-1; the D is unclear. CDR1 MDHEN and CDR2 SYDVKM come from the germline V gene. This CDR3 spans 15 amino acids. V shed 1 base and J shed 3 bases, with 10 bases lying between them. The CDR3 here is CASSLYDGVYNEQFF. The CDR3 bases are TGTGCCAGCAGTTTATATGACGGAGTCTACAATGAGCAGTTCTTC. The complete variable domain, with remaining parts taken from reference TRBV28 and TRBJ2-1, reads DVKVTQSSRYLVKRTGEKVFLECVQDMDHENMFWYRQDPGLGLRLIYFSYDVKMKEKGDIPEGYSVSREKKERFSLILESASTNQTSMYLCASSLYDGVYNEQFFGPGTRLTVL.